This TCR beta chain is from a study of blood T cell repertoires in COVID-19. On the study more broadly: Samples taken during acute and convalescent COVID-19 were collected in the United States, Italy and Spain.

Seattle-derived patients entered the study during active infection and were followed longitudinally. V lost 7 bases and J lost 7; bases outside the gene matches: 6. The CDR3 spans 13 residues. Germline V CDR1 and CDR2: LNHDA, SQIVND (reference sequence). Here immunoSEQ multiplex PCR was the method, and the copy in TCRdb shows in-frame clones only, minus some. The sample records about 260,000 clones, 80% to 95% being singletons. The sample consisted of peripheral blood. This TCR was sampled from a person under 30 with COVID-19, enrolled during active disease. The rearrangement joins TRBV19 to TRBJ2-1, with 8 bases fitting TRBD1. As DNA, the CDR3 is TGTGCCAGTAACCAGGGGGCGGGAAATGAGCAGTTCTTC. Translating it yields CASNQGAGNEQFF.